This is a list of T cell receptor beta chains from one sample in a study of T cells in localized non-small cell lung cancer. Measured with immunoSEQ multiplex PCR; TCRdb has only the in-frame clones, and not every one. The sample contains about 8,000 clones, about 89% of which appear only once. The specimen comprised peripheral blood, sampled before any cancer treatment. The receptor source for this set is a male donor aged 60 or older with stage III lung adenocarcinoma. Both conserved end residues are part of each CDR3. Each record gives: J gene, D gene, V gene, clone size, CDR3 DNA, CDR3 protein. D genes are given only for firm matches. Size is stated for part of the rows, as once, few or many counts, or as a class when the clone is expanded.

TRBJ1-2 | . | TRBV4-3 | few | TGCGCCAGCAGCCAAGATCAAGGGGACTATGGCTACACCTTC | CASSQDQGDYGYTF
TRBJ1-1 | TRBD1 | TRBV27 | . | TGTGCCAGCAGTGGAAGGGGGCTCAAAAACACTGAAGCTTTCTTT | CASSGRGLKNTEAFF
TRBJ2-6 | . | TRBV15 | once | TGTGCCACCAGCAGAGTTAGGGCTGGGGCCAACGTCCTGACTTTC | CATSRVRAGANVLTF
TRBJ1-1 | TRBD1 | TRBV14 | once | TGTGCCAGCAGCCAAGCCGGGACAGGAAATCCGAACACTGAAGCTTTCTTT | CASSQAGTGNPNTEAFF
TRBJ2-5 | . | TRBV29-1 | once | TGCAGCGTTCGAGACAGGAACAAAGAGACCCAGTACTTC | CSVRDRNKETQYF
TRBJ2-5 | . | TRBV19 | . | TGTGCCAGTAGTGGACTACTGGAGACCCAGTACTTC | CASSGLLETQYF
TRBJ2-7 | . | TRBV5-1 | few | TGCGCCAGCAGCTTGGTAGGTTTAGAATACGAGCAGTACTTC | CASSLVGLEYEQYF
TRBJ1-1 | . | TRBV11-3 | . | TGTGCCAGCAGCTTAGGAGGGAACACTGAAGCTTTCTTT | CASSLGGNTEAFF
TRBJ2-1 | . | TRBV5-1 | once | TGCGCCAGCAGCTTGGATGGCGGGGGCCTTAGTGTTGACGAGGTCTTC | CASSLDGGGLSVDEVF
TRBJ2-5 | . | TRBV27 | few | TGTGCCAGCAGTACACGGTCCGGGACCCAAGAGACCCAGTACTTC | CASSTRSGTQETQYF
TRBJ1-2 | . | TRBV18 | . | TGTGCCAGCTCACGGGCAGAGACTAACTATGGCTACACCTTC | CASSRAETNYGYTF
TRBJ1-2 | . | TRBV9 | . | TGTGCCAGCAGCGAATCCTTTGGGAGAAAGGGCTATGGCTACACCTTC | CASSESFGRKGYGYTF
TRBJ1-2 | TRBD1 | TRBV27 | . | TGTGCCAGCAGTTTTGGGACAGGGGCTAACTATGGCTACACCTTC | CASSFGTGANYGYTF
TRBJ2-3 | TRBD2 | TRBV19 | . | TGTGCCAGTAGTAGGCTAGCGGGACCCACAGATACGCAGTATTTT | CASSRLAGPTDTQYF
TRBJ2-7 | TRBD2 | TRBV7-2 | . | TGTGCCAGCAGCCCGGGGACTAGCGACTACGAGCAGTACTTC | CASSPGTSDYEQYF